This T cell receptor (beta chain) was captured by sequencing in a study of OX40 agonist ivuxolimab in advanced cancers. Germline CDR1 SGHAT, CDR2 FQNNGV. The length of the CDR3 is 14 residues. V shed 5 bases and J shed 11 bases, with 20 bases lying between them. Profiling relied on immunoSEQ multiplex PCR, and the TCRdb table lists in-frame clones only, not all of them. The sample records about 62,000 clones, 75% to 85% being singletons. The chain carries TRBV11-2 and TRBJ2-3, with D perhaps TRBD1 or TRBD2 (5 bases each). The TCR was taken from an adult with an advanced solid tumor such as melanoma, head and neck, liver or kidney cancer. Sample: CD4+ or CD8+ T cells sorted from blood, taken in a trial of the OX40 agonist ivuxolimab. The CDR3 is CASSPRDPTFGQYF. CDR3 sequence (DNA): TGTGCCAGCAGCCCCCGGGACCCGACCTTTGGGCAGTATTTT.